One T cell receptor beta chain is described in this entry. What it binds is unknown. This CDR3 has 13 residues. The ends were cut back, 7 bases at V and 0 bases at J, with 9 bases in the middle. Per germline, CDR1 MNHNS and CDR2 SASEGT. Data came from immunoSEQ multiplex PCR; TCRdb stores just in-frame clones and leaves some out. The data show about 360,000 clones, with 86% seen just once and around 0.8% held by the top ten. The sample comes from a study of cytomegalovirus exposure and HLA in healthy donors. Findings and limits, study-wide: Among TCR sequences, most were rare, though some public TCRs appeared in many donors. Using the classifier, cytomegalovirus status was reportedly diagnosed with high specificity and sensitivity.

V and J are TRBV6-1 and TRBJ1-1, with no clear D. The clonotype originates from a woman aged 18 to 35 in good health and CMV-seronegative. The sample consisted of PBMCs. CDR3 region: CASIRGMNTEAFF. CDR3 sequence (DNA): TGTGCCAGCATCCGAGGGATGAACACTGAAGCTTTCTTT.